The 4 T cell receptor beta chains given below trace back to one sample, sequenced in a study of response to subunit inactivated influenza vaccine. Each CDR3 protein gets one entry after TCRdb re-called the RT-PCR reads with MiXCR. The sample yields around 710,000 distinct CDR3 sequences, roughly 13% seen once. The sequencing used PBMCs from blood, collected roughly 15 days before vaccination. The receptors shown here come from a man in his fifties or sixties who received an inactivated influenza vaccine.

The CDR3: CASSVTSGDTYEQYF. The CDR3 DNA follows: TGCGCCAGCAGCGTTACTAGCGGGGATACCTACGAGCAGTACTTC. This sequence joins TRBV5-1 and TRBJ2-7, with 10 bases lining up with TRBD2. CDR1 is SGHRS and CDR2 is YFSETQ in the germline V gene. J gave up 2 bases and V 4 bases, and 6 bases lay outside the gene matches. The CDR3 has 15 residues. Full variable domain (outside the CDR3, taken from reference TRBV5-1 and TRBJ2-7): KAGVTQTPRYLIKTRGQQVTLSCSPISGHRSVSWYQQTPGQGLQFLFEYFSETQRNKGNFPGRFSGRQFSNSRSEMNVSTLELGDSALYLCASSVTSGDTYEQYFGPGTRLTVT.

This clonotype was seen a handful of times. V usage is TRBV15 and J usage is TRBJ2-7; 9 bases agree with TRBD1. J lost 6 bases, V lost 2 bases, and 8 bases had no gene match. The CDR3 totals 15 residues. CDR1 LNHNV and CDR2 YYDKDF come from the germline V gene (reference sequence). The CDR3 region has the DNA TGTGCCACCAGCAGACAAGGGACAGGGAAGGGCGAGCAGTACTTC. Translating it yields CATSRQGTGKGEQYF.

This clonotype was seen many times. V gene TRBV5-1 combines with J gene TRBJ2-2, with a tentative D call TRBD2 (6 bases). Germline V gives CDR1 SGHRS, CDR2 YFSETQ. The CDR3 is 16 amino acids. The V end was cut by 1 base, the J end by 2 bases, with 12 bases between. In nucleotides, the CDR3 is TGCGCCAGCAGCTTGCTCCGGACTACTAACACCGGGGAGCTGTTTTTT. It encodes CASSLLRTTNTGELFF.

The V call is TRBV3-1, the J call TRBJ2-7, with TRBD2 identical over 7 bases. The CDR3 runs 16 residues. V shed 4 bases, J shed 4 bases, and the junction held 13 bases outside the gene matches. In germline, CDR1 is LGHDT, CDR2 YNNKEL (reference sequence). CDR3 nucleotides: TGTGCCAGCAGCCCCCCAGTTTTGCGGGGGAGTTACGAGCAGTACTTC. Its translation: CASSPPVLRGSYEQYF.